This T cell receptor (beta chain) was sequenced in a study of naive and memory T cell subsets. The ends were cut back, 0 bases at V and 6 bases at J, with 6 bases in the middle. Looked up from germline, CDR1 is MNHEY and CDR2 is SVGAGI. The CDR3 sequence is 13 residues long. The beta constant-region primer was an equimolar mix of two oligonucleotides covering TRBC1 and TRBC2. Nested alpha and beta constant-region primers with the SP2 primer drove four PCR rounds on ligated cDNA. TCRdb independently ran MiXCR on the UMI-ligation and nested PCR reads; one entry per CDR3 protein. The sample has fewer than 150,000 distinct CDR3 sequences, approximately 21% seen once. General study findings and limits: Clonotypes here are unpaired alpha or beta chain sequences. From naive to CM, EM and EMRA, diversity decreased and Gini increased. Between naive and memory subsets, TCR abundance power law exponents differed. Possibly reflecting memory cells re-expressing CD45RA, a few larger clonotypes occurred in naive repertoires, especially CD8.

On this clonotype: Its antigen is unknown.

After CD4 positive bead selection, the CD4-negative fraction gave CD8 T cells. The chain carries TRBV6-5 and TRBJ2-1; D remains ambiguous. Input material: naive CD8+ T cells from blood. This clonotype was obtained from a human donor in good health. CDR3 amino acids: CASSYSWGNEQFF. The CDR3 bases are TGTGCCAGCAGTTACTCGTGGGGCAATGAGCAGTTCTTC.